This T cell receptor beta chain stems from a study of CD8+ T cells in alopecia areata. About the study: Treatment with tofacitinib (6 to 18 months) was followed by 6 months off drug.

Overall study findings and caveats: Especially in alopecia totalis/universalis, lesional scalp showed greater clonality than normal scalp did. Mice showed TCR sharing more clearly than patients did, possibly owing to HLA.

Extraction and reverse transcription of RNA yielded cDNA as the sequencing template. Profiling relied on immunoSEQ multiplex PCR, and the TCRdb table lists in-frame clones only, not all of them. The data contain some 150,000 clones, around 55% of them singletons. Sorted out of PBMCs were CD4+ T cells and CD8+ T cells. Comments on this clone: Its cognate antigen is unknown.

The material was CD8+ T cells sorted from blood, obtained at week 0. The sequence derives from a human donor with alopecia areata.

The CDR3 sequence: CSVEGTEGENTGELFF. The CDR3 DNA follows: TGCAGCGTTGAGGGGACAGAGGGAGAGAACACCGGGGAGCTGTTTTTT. The chain employs TRBV29-1 and TRBJ2-2; TRBD1 agrees at 7 bases. Germline loops: CDR1 SQVTM, CDR2 ANQGSEA. The length of the CDR3 is 16 residues. The V gene end was trimmed by 3 bases and the J gene end by 1 base; junction bases not matched to a gene: 8.